The 10 T cell receptor beta chains listed next were all sequenced from one sample in a study of Tregs in tolerant kidney transplant recipients. Clones were sequenced by immunoSEQ multiplex PCR, and TCRdb holds only the in-frame ones, with some missing. This table holds approximately 93,000 clones, 93% found once. The sequenced sample was CD4+ T cells from blood, obtained before the transplant. The receptors derive from a human donor who received a combined kidney and bone marrow transplant.

The chain employs TRBV4-3 and TRBJ2-7; possibly TRBD1 for D (5 bases). In germline, CDR1 is LGHNA, CDR2 YSLEER. The CDR3 runs 14 residues. V was shortened by 1 base and J by 2 bases, with 9 bases between the two germline ends. CDR3 residues: CASSQVSGTYEQYF. The CDR3 DNA reads as TGCGCCAGCAGCCAAGTGTCAGGGACCTACGAGCAGTACTTC.

The J gene is TRBJ2-7, the V gene TRBV6-6; possibly TRBD2 for D (7 bases). The CDR3 sequence is 15 residues long. The V gene lost 5 bases and the J gene lost 4 bases, with 18 bases spanning the gap. Germline V CDR1 and CDR2: MNHNY, SVGAGI (reference sequence). The CDR3 reads CASSHKGGAGYEQYF. CDR3 DNA sequence: TGTGCCAGCAGTCACAAAGGGGGGGCGGGATACGAGCAGTACTTC.

The rearrangement joins TRBV4-3 to TRBJ2-1, with 7 bases fitting TRBD2. The germline CDR1 and CDR2 sequences are LGHNA and YSLEER. The CDR3 is 17 amino acids. V was clipped by 0 bases and J by 3 bases; unmatched bases: 8. The CDR3 nucleotides are TGCGCCAGCAGCCAAGATAAGAGCGGGATATACTACAATGAGCAGTTCTTC. As protein: CASSQDKSGIYYNEQFF.

The chain carries TRBV28 and TRBJ2-3; the D gene is possibly TRBD1 (5 bases). The length of the CDR3 is 17 residues. The V gene lost 6 bases and the J gene lost 0 bases, with 19 bases spanning the gap. Germline lookup yields CDR1 MDHEN and CDR2 SYDVKM. DNA of the CDR3: TGTGCCAGCAGCTTAGAACCCTTAGGGGTTAGCACAGATACGCAGTATTTT. This gives the protein CASSLEPLGVSTDTQYF. Drawing the rest from reference TRBV28 and TRBJ2-3, the complete variable domain is DVKVTQSSRYLVKRTGEKVFLECVQDMDHENMFWYRQDPGLGLRLIYFSYDVKMKEKGDIPEGYSVSREKKERFSLILESASTNQTSMYLCASSLEPLGVSTDTQYFGPGTRLTVL.

This clone was detected only once. CDR3 DNA: TGTGCCAGCAGCAAAGTGAAGGAGGAGACCTACGAGCAGTACTTC. This sequence encodes CASSKVKEETYEQYF. The chain links TRBV21-1 to TRBJ2-7; TRBD2 reflects the table's D call only, with no check against the DNA. TRBV21-1 is deemed a pseudogene. The CDR3 length is 15 residues.

The rearrangement uses TRBV19 and TRBJ2-3; 7 bases are shared with TRBD2. V lost 5 bases to trimming and J lost 1 base; unmatched junction nucleotides: 12. The CDR3 runs 17 residues. Germline V gene lookup returns CDR1 LNHDA and CDR2 SQIVND (reference sequence). CDR3 loop: CASSRAGEVSGTDTQYF. The CDR3 nucleotides are TGTGCCAGTAGTCGGGCGGGAGAAGTTTCGGGCACAGATACGCAGTATTTT.

V usage is TRBV18 and J usage is TRBJ2-1, with 8 positions matching TRBD2. CDR1 and CDR2 from the germline V gene are KGHSH and LQKENI. This CDR3 contains 14 residues. Losses at the gene ends were 6 bases for V and 4 bases for J; bases not matched to a gene: 5. The CDR3 reads CASSLRGEYNEQFF. For the CDR3, the DNA is TGTGCCAGCTCGTTGCGGGGGGAATACAATGAGCAGTTCTTC.

The rearrangement joins TRBV4-1 to TRBJ1-4; D is undetermined. Trimming cost V 0 bases and J 4 bases, with 6 bases left between them. This CDR3 has 14 residues. Germline CDR1 and CDR2: MGHRA and YSYEKL. CDR3 in amino acids: CASSQDRVNEKLFF. The CDR3 DNA reads TGCGCCAGCAGCCAAGACCGGGTTAATGAAAAACTGTTTTTT.

The chain recombines TRBV13 with TRBJ2-7; D may be TRBD1 (5 bases). Between the trimmed V and J ends, which lost 0 bases and 4 bases, there was a span of 10 bases. CDR3 length equals 14 residues. Germline CDR1 PRHDT, CDR2 FYEKMQ (reference sequence). CDR3 loop: CASSLGAGKYEQYF. The CDR3 bases are TGTGCCAGCAGCTTAGGGGCAGGGAAGTACGAGCAGTACTTC.

The chain carries TRBV2 and TRBJ2-3; maybe TRBD2 (6 bases). CDR1 is SNHLY, CDR2 FYNNEI, per germline. CDR3 length: 14 residues. Trimming cost V 6 bases and J 0 bases, with 10 bases left between them. The DNA of the CDR3 is TGTGCCAGCAGAGTAGCGGCTAGCACAGATACGCAGTATTTT. Its protein is CASRVAASTDTQYF.